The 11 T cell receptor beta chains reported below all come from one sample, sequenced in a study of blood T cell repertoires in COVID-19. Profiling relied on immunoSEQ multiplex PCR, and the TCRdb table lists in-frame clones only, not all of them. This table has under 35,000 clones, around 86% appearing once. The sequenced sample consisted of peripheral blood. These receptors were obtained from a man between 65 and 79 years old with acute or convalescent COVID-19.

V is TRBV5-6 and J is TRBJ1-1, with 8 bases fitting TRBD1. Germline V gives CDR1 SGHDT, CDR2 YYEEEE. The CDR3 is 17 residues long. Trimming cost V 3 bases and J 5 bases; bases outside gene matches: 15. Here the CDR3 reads CASSYLMKNRGRTEAFF. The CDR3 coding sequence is TGTGCCAGCAGCTACCTTATGAAGAACAGGGGGAGGACTGAAGCTTTCTTT.

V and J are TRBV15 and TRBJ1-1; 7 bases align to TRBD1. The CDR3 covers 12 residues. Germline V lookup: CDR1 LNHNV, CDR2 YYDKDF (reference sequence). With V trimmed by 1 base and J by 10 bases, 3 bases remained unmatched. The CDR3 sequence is CATSRGRTGAFF. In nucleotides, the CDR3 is TGTGCCACCAGCAGAGGTAGGACAGGAGCTTTCTTT.

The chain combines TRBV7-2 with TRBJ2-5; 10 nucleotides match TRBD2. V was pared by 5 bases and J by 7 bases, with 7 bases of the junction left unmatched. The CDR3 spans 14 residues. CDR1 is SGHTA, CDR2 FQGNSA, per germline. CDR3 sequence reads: CASSASGGAGTQYF. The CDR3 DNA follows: TGTGCCAGCAGCGCAAGCGGGGGGGCAGGGACCCAGTACTTC.

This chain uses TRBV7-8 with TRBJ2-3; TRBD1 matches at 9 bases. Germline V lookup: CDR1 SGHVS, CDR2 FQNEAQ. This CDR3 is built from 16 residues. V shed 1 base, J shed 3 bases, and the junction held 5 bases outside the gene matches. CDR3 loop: CASSLVTGGQTDTQYF. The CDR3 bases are TGTGCCAGCAGCTTAGTGACAGGGGGTCAGACAGATACGCAGTATTTT.

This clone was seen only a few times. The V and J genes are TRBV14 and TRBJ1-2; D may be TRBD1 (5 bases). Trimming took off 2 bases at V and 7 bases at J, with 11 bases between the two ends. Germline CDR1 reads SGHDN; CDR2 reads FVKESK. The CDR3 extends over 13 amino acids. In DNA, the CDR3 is TGTGCCAGCAGCCAAATAGGGGTTCCTGGCTACACCTTC. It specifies CASSQIGVPGYTF.

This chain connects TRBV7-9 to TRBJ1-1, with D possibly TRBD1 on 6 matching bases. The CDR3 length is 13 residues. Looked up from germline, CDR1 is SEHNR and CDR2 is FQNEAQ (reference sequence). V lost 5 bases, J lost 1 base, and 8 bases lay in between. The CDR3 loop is CASSIQGNTEAFF. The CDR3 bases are TGTGCCAGCAGCATACAGGGGAACACTGAAGCTTTCTTT.

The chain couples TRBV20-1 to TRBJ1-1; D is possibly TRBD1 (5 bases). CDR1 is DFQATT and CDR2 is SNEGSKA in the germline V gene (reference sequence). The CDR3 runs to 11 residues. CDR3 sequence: CRTGGDTEAFF. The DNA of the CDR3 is TGCAGGACGGGGGGAGACACTGAAGCTTTCTTT.

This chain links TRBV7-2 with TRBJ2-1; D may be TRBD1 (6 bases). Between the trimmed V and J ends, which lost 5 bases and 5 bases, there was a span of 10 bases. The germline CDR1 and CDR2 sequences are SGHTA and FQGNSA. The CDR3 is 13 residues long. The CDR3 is CASSTWTDNEQFF. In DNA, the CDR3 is TGTGCCAGCAGCACTTGGACAGACAATGAGCAGTTCTTC.

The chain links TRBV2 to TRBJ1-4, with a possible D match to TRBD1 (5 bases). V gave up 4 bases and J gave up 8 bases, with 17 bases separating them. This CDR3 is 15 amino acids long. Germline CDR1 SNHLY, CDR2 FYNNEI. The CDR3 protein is CASSGVRGDEEKLFF. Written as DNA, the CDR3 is TGTGCCAGCAGTGGGGTACGGGGGGATGAGGAAAAACTGTTTTTT.

CDR3 sequence: CASSYPRGQADTEAFF. The DNA for the CDR3 is TGTGCCAGCAGTTACCCACGGGGACAGGCGGACACTGAAGCTTTCTTT. The chain recombines TRBV6-5 with TRBJ1-1, with 8 bases that match TRBD1. Germline trimming cut 2 bases from V and 3 bases from J; bases unmatched to any gene: 8. CDR3 length equals 16 residues. Germline lookup yields CDR1 MNHEY and CDR2 SVGAGI.

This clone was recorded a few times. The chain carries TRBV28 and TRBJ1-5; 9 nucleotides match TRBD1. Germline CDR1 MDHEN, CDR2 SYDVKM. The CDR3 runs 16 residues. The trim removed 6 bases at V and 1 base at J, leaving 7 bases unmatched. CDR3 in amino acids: CASSRIQGASNQPQHF. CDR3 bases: TGTGCCAGCAGCCGTATACAGGGGGCAAGCAATCAGCCCCAGCATTTT. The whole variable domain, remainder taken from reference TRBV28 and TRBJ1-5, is DVKVTQSSRYLVKRTGEKVFLECVQDMDHENMFWYRQDPGLGLRLIYFSYDVKMKEKGDIPEGYSVSREKKERFSLILESASTNQTSMYLCASSRIQGASNQPQHFGDGTRLSIL.